The rows below give T cell receptor beta chains drawn from one sample of a study of OX40 agonist ivuxolimab in advanced cancers. Clones were sequenced by immunoSEQ multiplex PCR, and TCRdb holds only the in-frame ones, with some missing. The profile shows 57,000 or so clones, more than 70% of them singletons. The sample here was CD4+ or CD8+ T cells sorted from blood, taken in a trial of the OX40 agonist ivuxolimab. Source of these receptors: an adult with an advanced solid tumor such as melanoma, head and neck, liver or kidney cancer. The CDR3 runs from the conserved cysteine through the conserved F or W.

V gene | CDR3 protein
TRBV5-1 | CASSLEGAAEAFF
TRBV30 | CAWSLQGTHTIYF
TRBV7-2 | CASSYQSGYKNIQYF
TRBV19 | CASSRRGLNQPQHF
TRBV18 | CASSPDKDTEAFF
TRBV18 | CASSPSTRGRNTGELFF
TRBV28 | CASSLTGVLYEQYF
TRBV6-5 | CASSYGQGAGKLFF
TRBV5-5 | CASSLGPGNSYEQYF
TRBV28 | CASIENLAGGIETQYF
TRBV4-1 | CASSLGTGEQYEQYF
TRBV4-3 | CASSIQGANEQYF
TRBV9 | CASSAGDRETDTQYF
TRBV4-2 | CASSQMDTYNEQFF
TRBV27 | CASSLSPRVDQQFF
TRBV10-3 | CAIRGTGESEAFF
TRBV28 | CASSTPETVGTEAFF
TRBV5-1 | CASSPNERLNTGELFF
TRBV18 | CASSPPSQNGYTF
TRBV7-3 | CASSSTTDTQYF
TRBV29-1 | CSALTTGYNEQFF
TRBV7-2 | CASSLATGGREQYF
TRBV19 | CASSIPPRNSFGELFF
TRBV5-4 | CASSPPGLAGGNTDTQYF
TRBV28 | CASSFWNTEAFF
TRBV28 | CASTLGGGSQPQHF
TRBV11-2 | CASSLDSTSGGVNEQFF
TRBV6-6 | CASRKETQYF
TRBV7-2 | CASSPDRGFNYGYTF
TRBV7-8 | CASSLARGGAYEQYF
TRBV7-7 | CASSPTGVSGETQYF
TRBV28 | CASSSGGSGDTEAFF
TRBV11-3 | CASSPEAGGVFYGYTF
TRBV15 | CATSRDATYGYTF
TRBV6-5 | CASRRQGPGTEAFF
TRBV11-2 | CASSLRRQVSSYEQYF
TRBV7-9 | CASSLAAVGELFF
TRBV6-1 | CASHVFPSPLHF
TRBV27 | CASSLDRGAGELFF
TRBV6-5 | CASSYGGMGNEKLFF
TRBV9 | CASTSGANTGELFF
TRBV5-8 | CASSFLRGRITEAFF
TRBV14 | CASSHAGTNQYEQYF
TRBV6-1 | CASSELGRVVEKLFF
TRBV10-3 | CAIRDPRRGGPDTQYF
TRBV28 | CASSRSVQGNQPQHF
TRBV15 | CATSSGQAPKPYQPQHF
TRBV6-5 | CASGKTDTSSYEQYF
TRBV15 | CATSRSRSTGELFF
TRBV11-3 | CASSLGGTQYF